Listed below are T cell receptor beta chains from one sample, sequenced in a study of regulatory T cells in long-lasting Graves disease. MiXCR, applied by TCRdb to the multiplex PCR reads, yields one record per CDR3 protein. This repertoire shows around 500,000 distinct CDR3 sequences, about 16% found once; its top ten account for roughly 25%. These sequences were also reported in another study, on T cells in Graves' hyperthyroidism and ophthalmopathy.

The specimen was peripheral blood mononuclear cells (PBMCs), collected at new diagnosis, from a patient treated with antithyroid drugs. These receptor sequences come from a woman aged 40-65 years with Graves disease. Both conserved end residues are part of each CDR3. The D gene is left open where the match is weak. For some rows the clone size is stated as once, few or many, or as a class when expanded; others skip it.

j_call | d_call | v_call | cdr3_length | clone_size | cdr3_nt | cdr3_aa
TRBJ2-3 | TRBD1 | TRBV5-1 | 16 | few | TGCGCCAGCAGCTTGGAAGGGGGACAGGCCACAGATACGCAGTATTTT | CASSLEGGQATDTQYF
TRBJ1-5 | TRBD1 | TRBV7-8 | 16 | . | TGTGCCAGCAGCTTAACAGGGGGAGGAAGCAATCAGCCCCAGCATTTT | CASSLTGGGSNQPQHF
TRBJ2-3 | . | TRBV28 | 15 | . | TGTGCCAGCAGCCCCGCTACCCGAAGCACAGATACGCAGTATTTT | CASSPATRSTDTQYF
TRBJ2-5 | . | TRBV5-6 | 16 | many | TGTGCCAGCAGCCAGGGCCTAGGGACCCTCCAGGAGACCCAGTACTTC | CASSQGLGTLQETQYF
TRBJ2-3 | . | TRBV29-1 | 14 | . | TGCAGCGTTGAGGCGGGGGCCGGCACAGATACGCAGTATTTT | CSVEAGAGTDTQYF
TRBJ1-3 | TRBD1 | TRBV10-1 | 15 | . | TGCGCCACCGGCGCAGGGGGCTTCTTCGGAAACACCATATATTTT | CATGAGGFFGNTIYF
TRBJ2-3 | . | TRBV9 | 17 | many | TGTGCCAGCAGCGTAGGAAGGGTTGGGCTAAGCACAGATACGCAGTATTTT | CASSVGRVGLSTDTQYF
TRBJ2-7 | TRBD2 | TRBV4-2 | 16 | . | TGTGCCAGCAGCCAAGAGGTGACTAGCGGGATTTACGAGCAGTACTTC | CASSQEVTSGIYEQYF
TRBJ1-1 | . | TRBV13 | 16 | many | TGTGCCAGCAGCCTCAGGGGAATGGCGTGGGGCACTGAAGCTTTCTTT | CASSLRGMAWGTEAFF
TRBJ1-4 | TRBD1 | TRBV6-1 | 19 | many | TGTGCCAGCAGTGAACTGGGCGGGACAGGGGCCACGGAACGTGAAAAACTGTTTTTT | CASSELGGTGATEREKLFF
TRBJ1-1 | TRBD1 | TRBV16 | 14 | many | TGTGCCAGCAGCCAAGGACAGGTCCATCGAGAAGCTTTCTTT | CASSQGQVHREAFF
TRBJ1-2 | . | TRBV7-8 | 13 | many | TGTGCCAGCAGCCAGGACACGGGCTATGGCTACACCTTC | CASSQDTGYGYTF
TRBJ1-1 | TRBD1 | TRBV11-2 | 17 | . | TGTGCCAGCAGCTTAATGACAGGGCCCTCCCAGGGGACTGAAGCTTTCTTT | CASSLMTGPSQGTEAFF
TRBJ2-3 | TRBD2 | TRBV5-1 | 15 | few | TGCGCCAGCAACCATCTAGCGGCTAGCACAGATACGCAGTATTTT | CASNHLAASTDTQYF
TRBJ1-5 | . | TRBV30 | 14 | many | TGTGCCTGGAGTGTACGAGGCAGCTATCAGCCCCAGCATTTT | CAWSVRGSYQPQHF
TRBJ2-1 | . | TRBV20-1 | 15 | many | TGCAGTGCTAGAGATCTCCGGGGAGACTACAATGAGCAGTTCTTC | CSARDLRGDYNEQFF
TRBJ2-3 | TRBD2 | TRBV5-1 | 16 | few | TGCGCCAGCAGCCCAATACTAGCGGGGGGGCTAGATACGCAGTATTTT | CASSPILAGGLDTQYF
TRBJ2-3 | . | TRBV13 | 13 | few | TGTGCCAGCAGCCCAGCACCACTGGATACGCAGTATTTT | CASSPAPLDTQYF
TRBJ1-1 | . | TRBV5-1 | 14 | many | TGCGCCAGCAGCTTGGACACTTTAGGGACTGAAGCTTTCTTT | CASSLDTLGTEAFF
TRBJ2-7 | . | TRBV3-1 | 12 | many | TGTGCCAGCAGCCCGAGAGGGGGCGAGCAGTACTTC | CASSPRGGEQYF
TRBJ2-1 | TRBD1 | TRBV7-2 | 15 | many | TGTGCCAGCAGCTGGGGATTGACAGGGACGGATGAGCAGTTCTTC | CASSWGLTGTDEQFF
TRBJ1-4 | . | TRBV19 | 14 | once | TGTGCCAGTAGTATCTCAGGTGGGGAAGAAAAACTGTTTTTT | CASSISGGEEKLFF
TRBJ1-6 | TRBD1 | TRBV6-1 | 16 | few | TGTGCCAGCAGTCAACAGGGGGCGGTCTATAATTCACCCCTCCACTTT | CASSQQGAVYNSPLHF
TRBJ2-7 | TRBD1 | TRBV2 | 14 | many | TGTGCCAGCAGTGTCCAAGGGGGCGCGTACGAGCAGTACTTC | CASSVQGGAYEQYF
TRBJ1-1 | TRBD1 | TRBV20-1 | 13 | many | TGCAGTGCCCCCAGACAGGGAGGAACTGAAGCTTTCTTT | CSAPRQGGTEAFF
TRBJ2-5 | TRBD1 | TRBV5-6 | 14 | many | TGTGCCAGCAGCGTCGACAGGGAATCCCAGACCCAGTACTTC | CASSVDRESQTQYF
TRBJ1-4 | TRBD1 | TRBV27 | 14 | many | TGTGCCAGCAGTCCCCGAGGGGACAGCGAAAAACTGTTTTTT | CASSPRGDSEKLFF
TRBJ2-7 | . | TRBV3-1 | 14 | few | TGTGCCAGCAGCTATTCCGGGCCTAACTACGAGCAGTACTTC | CASSYSGPNYEQYF
TRBJ2-1 | . | TRBV7-9 | 13 | . | TGTGCCAGCAGCTTAACAAGGGGAGATGAGCAGTTCTTC | CASSLTRGDEQFF
TRBJ2-7 | TRBD1 | TRBV28 | 18 | many | TGTGCCAGCACCCCCTGGGTGGGAGGGACAGGGGGGATCTACGAGCAGTACTTC | CASTPWVGGTGGIYEQYF
TRBJ1-1 | TRBD1 | TRBV11-2 | 14 | few | TGTGCCAGCAGCCCATCGACAGGGCTCACTGAAGCTTTCTTT | CASSPSTGLTEAFF
TRBJ2-5 | . | TRBV5-1 | 14 | . | TGCGCCAGCAGCTTGCAGGGGAGTGTGGAGACCCAGTACTTC | CASSLQGSVETQYF
TRBJ2-1 | . | TRBV12-3/TRBV12-4 | 15 | once | TGTGCCAGCAGTTTATCCCAGGGAGGGGGCAATGAGCAGTTCTTC | CASSLSQGGGNEQFF
TRBJ2-1 | . | TRBV7-9 | 15 | few | TGTGCCAGCAGCTTAGGAGGGTCAGGGGTCACTGAGCAGTTCTTC | CASSLGGSGVTEQFF
TRBJ2-3 | TRBD2 | TRBV11-2 | 18 | . | TGTGCCAGCAGCTCGACTTGGGTTGGTGCGGGGGGTATAGATACGCAGTATTTT | CASSSTWVGAGGIDTQYF
TRBJ1-6 | . | TRBV6-1 | 13 | few | TGTGCCAGCGGTGAAAGGGAGGGCTCACCCCTCCACTTT | CASGEREGSPLHF
TRBJ2-3 | TRBD1 | TRBV28 | 15 | many | TGTGCCAGCACACCCGGGACAGGGGGCACAGATACGCAGTATTTT | CASTPGTGGTDTQYF
TRBJ2-5 | . | TRBV7-3 | 14 | many | TGTGCCAGCAGCCAAGGGGCGGGGTGGGAGACCCAGTACTTC | CASSQGAGWETQYF